The clone carrying this T cell receptor (beta chain) was detected a few times. The record originates from a study of response to subunit inactivated influenza vaccine. Each CDR3 protein gets one entry after TCRdb re-called the RT-PCR reads with MiXCR. The sample holds about 540,000 distinct CDR3 sequences, around a quarter seen once. Germline V lookup: CDR1 DFQATT, CDR2 SNEGSKA (reference sequence). CDR3 size: 13 residues. V dropped 3 bases and J dropped 6; count of bases not matched to a gene: 6. In addition, the sample was reused for a study of T cells expressing NK-cell markers. That study adds: The authors made TCR beta cDNA libraries by 5'RACE template switching. This switching added a universal primer site and UMIs. Sorting in several experiments was restricted by an anti-gamma-delta TCR antibody to alpha-beta TCR T cells. Of CD8+ T cells, about 1.0-8% belonged to dominant NKG2C+ clonotypes in more than five donors. Several donors showed these clonotypes also leading the CD3+CD56-NKG2C+ fraction. Whether expanded NKG2C+ T cell clones were HCMV-specific remained unclear.

Sequenced material: CD4+ T cells sorted from PBMCs, taken 12 days after vaccination. The receptor was derived from a man aged 45-60 years who received an inactivated influenza vaccine. The gene calls are TRBV20-1 and TRBJ2-7; 9 bases match TRBD1. The CDR3 here is CSASRGQGGEQYF. CDR3 nucleotide sequence: TGCAGTGCTAGCCGGGGACAGGGAGGCGAGCAGTACTTC.